The T cell receptor (beta chain) described here comes from a study of blood T cell repertoires in COVID-19. In the study overall: Sample material is recorded as cDNA or gDNA derived from T cells, B-cell-depleted T cells, or PBMCs.

Assay used: immunoSEQ multiplex PCR; TCRdb lists only in-frame clones, some missing. This table has about 310,000 clones, around 87% appearing once. The CDR3 sequence is 15 residues long. The germline gives CDR1 MGHDK, CDR2 SYGVNS. The V gene lost 6 bases and the J gene lost 2 bases, with 16 bases spanning the gap. Sample: peripheral blood. This rearrangement joins TRBV25-1 to TRBJ1-1, with D possibly being TRBD1 (5 bases). The source of this sequence is a woman between 50 and 59 years old who had recovered from COVID-19. CDR3 residues: CASSLYGGVNTEAFF. In nucleotides, the CDR3 is TGTGCCAGCAGCCTTTACGGGGGGGTTAACACTGAAGCTTTCTTT.